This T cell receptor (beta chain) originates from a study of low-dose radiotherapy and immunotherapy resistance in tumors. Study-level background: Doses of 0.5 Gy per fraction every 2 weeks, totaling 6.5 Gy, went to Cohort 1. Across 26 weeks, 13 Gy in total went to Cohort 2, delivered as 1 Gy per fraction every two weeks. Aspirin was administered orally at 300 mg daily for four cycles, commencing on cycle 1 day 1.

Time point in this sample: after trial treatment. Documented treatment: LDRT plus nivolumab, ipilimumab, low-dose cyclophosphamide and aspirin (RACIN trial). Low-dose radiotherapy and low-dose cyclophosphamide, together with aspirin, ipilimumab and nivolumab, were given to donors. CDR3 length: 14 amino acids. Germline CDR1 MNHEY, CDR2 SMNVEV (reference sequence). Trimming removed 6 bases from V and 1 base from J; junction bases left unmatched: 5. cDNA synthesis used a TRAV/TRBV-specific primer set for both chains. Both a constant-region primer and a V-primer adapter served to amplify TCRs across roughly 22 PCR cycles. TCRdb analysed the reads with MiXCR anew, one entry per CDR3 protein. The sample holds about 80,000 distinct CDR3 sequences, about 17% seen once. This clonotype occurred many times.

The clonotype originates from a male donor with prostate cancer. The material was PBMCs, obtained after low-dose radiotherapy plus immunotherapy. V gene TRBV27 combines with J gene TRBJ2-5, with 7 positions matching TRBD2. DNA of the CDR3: TGTGCCAGCAGGCCCTCGGGGGGCCAAGAGACCCAGTACTTC. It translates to CASRPSGGQETQYF.